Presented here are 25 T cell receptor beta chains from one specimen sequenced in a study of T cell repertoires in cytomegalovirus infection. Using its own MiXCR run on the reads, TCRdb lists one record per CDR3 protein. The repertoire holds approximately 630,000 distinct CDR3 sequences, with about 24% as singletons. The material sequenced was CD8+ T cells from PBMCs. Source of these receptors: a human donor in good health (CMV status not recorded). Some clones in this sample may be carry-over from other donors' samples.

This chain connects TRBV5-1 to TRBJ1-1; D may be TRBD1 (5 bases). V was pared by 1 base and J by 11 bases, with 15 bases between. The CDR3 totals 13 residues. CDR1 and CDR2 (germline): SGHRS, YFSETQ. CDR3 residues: CASSLSPGPAAFF. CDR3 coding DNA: TGCGCCAGCAGCTTGTCTCCGGGACCCGCTGCTTTCTTT.

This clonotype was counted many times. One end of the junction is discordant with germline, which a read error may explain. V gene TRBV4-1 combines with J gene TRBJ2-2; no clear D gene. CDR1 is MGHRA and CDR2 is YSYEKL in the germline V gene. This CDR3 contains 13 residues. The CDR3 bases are TGTGCCAGCAGCCCCCCAGGCACCGGGGAGCTGTTTTTT. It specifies CASSPPGTGELFF.

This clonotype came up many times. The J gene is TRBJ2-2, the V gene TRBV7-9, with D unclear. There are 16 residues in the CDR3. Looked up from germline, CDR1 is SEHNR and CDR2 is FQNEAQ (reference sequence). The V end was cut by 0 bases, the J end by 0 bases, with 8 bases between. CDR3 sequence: CASSLAGHANTGELFF. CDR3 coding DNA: TGTGCCAGCAGCTTAGCGGGTCACGCGAACACCGGGGAGCTGTTTTTT.

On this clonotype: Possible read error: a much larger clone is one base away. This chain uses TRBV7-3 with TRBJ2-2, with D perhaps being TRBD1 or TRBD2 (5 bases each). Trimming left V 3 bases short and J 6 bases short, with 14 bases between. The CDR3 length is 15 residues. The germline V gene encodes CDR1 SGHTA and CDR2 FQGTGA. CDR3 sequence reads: CASSFDGALSGELFF. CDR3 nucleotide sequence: TGTGCCAGCAGCTTCGACGGGGCGCTTTCCGGGGAGCTGTTTTTT.

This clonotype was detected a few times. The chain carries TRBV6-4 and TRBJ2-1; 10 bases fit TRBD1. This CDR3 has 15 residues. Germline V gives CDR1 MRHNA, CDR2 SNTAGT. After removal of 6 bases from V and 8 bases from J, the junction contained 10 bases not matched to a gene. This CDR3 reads CASSQRGQGNDEQFF. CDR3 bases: TGTGCCAGCAGCCAACGGGGACAGGGGAATGATGAGCAGTTCTTC.

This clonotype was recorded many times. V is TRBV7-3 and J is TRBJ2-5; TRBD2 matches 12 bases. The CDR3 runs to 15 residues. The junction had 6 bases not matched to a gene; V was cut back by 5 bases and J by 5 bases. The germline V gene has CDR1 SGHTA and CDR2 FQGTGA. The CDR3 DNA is TGTGCCAGCAGCGCCCTAGCGGGGGGGGGTGAGACCCAGTACTTC. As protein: CASSALAGGGETQYF.

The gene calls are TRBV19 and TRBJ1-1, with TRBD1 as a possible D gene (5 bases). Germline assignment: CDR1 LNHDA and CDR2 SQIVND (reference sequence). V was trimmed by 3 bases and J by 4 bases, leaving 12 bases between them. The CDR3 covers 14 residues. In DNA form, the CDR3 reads TGTGCCAGTAGTATGCAGGGTGAGGGCACTGAAGCTTTCTTT. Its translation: CASSMQGEGTEAFF.

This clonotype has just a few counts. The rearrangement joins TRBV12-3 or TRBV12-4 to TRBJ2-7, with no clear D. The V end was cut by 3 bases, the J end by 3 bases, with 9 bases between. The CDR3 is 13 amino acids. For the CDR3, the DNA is TGTGCCAGCAGTTTTGGAGTAGTCTACGAGCAGTACTTC. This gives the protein CASSFGVVYEQYF.

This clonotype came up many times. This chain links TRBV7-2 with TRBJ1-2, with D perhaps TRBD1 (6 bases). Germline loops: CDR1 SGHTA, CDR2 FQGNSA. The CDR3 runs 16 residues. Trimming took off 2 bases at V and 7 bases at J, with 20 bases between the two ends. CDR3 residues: CASSLNSWGQGTGYTF. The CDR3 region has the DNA TGTGCCAGCAGCTTAAACTCCTGGGGCCAGGGGACTGGCTACACCTTC.

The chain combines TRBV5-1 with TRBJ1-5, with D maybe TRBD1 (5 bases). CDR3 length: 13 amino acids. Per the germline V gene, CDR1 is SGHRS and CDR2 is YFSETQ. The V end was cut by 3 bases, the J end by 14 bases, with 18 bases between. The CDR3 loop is CASSSRDPGYEHF. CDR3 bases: TGCGCCAGCAGCTCCCGGGACCCTGGGTATGAGCATTTT.

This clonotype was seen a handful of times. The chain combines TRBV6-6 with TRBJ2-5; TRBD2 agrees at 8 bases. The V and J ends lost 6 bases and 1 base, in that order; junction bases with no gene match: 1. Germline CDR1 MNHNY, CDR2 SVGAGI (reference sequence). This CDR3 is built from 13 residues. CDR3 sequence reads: CASRRGAQETQYF. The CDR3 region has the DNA TGTGCCAGCAGGCGGGGGGCCCAAGAGACCCAGTACTTC.

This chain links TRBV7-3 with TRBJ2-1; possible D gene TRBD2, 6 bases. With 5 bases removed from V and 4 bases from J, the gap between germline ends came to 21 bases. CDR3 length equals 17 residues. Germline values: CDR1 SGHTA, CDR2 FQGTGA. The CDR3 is CASSLRLVGTLYNEQFF. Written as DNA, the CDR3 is TGTGCCAGCAGCCTGAGACTAGTGGGGACCCTTTACAATGAGCAGTTCTTC.

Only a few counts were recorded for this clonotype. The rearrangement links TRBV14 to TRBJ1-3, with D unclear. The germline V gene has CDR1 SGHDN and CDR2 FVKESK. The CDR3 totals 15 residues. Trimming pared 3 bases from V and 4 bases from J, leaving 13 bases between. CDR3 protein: CASSHHLFGGNTIYF. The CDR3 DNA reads TGTGCCAGCAGCCATCACCTCTTCGGGGGAAACACCATATATTTT.

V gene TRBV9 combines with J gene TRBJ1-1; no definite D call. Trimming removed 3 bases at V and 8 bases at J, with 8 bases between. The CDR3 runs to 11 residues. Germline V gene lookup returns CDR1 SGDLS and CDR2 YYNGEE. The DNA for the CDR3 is TGTGCCAGCAGCGCGGACCGCGAAGCTTTCTTT. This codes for CASSADREAFF.

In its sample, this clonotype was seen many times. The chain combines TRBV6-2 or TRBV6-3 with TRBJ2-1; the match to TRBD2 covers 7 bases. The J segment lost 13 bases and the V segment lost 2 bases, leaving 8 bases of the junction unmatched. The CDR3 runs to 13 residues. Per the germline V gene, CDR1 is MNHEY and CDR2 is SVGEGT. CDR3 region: CASSYPLVAGQFF. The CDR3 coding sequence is TGTGCCAGCAGTTACCCCCTCGTAGCGGGTCAGTTCTTC.

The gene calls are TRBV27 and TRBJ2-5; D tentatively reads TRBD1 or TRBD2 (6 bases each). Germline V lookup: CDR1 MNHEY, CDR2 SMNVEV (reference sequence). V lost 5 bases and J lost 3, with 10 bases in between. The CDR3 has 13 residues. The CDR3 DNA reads TGTGCCAGCAGTCCGGGGGCGGAAGAGACCCAGTACTTC. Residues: CASSPGAEETQYF.

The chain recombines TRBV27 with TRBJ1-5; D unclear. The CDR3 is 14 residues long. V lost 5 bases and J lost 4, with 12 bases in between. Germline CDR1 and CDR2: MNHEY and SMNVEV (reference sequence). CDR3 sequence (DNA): TGTGCCAGCAGTCCCCGGTCGATTAATCAGCCCCAGCATTTT. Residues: CASSPRSINQPQHF.

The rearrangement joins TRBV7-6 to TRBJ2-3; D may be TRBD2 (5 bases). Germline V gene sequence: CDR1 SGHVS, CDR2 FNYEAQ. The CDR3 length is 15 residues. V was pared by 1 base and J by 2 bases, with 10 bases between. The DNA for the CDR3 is TGTGCCAGCAGCTTAGAAGTGGAGGTCACAGATACGCAGTATTTT. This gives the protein CASSLEVEVTDTQYF.

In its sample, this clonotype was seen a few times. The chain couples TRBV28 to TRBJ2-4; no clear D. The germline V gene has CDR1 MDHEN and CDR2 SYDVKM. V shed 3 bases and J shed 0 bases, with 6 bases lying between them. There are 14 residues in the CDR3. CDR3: CASSFLLAKNIQYF. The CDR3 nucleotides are TGTGCCAGCAGTTTTCTCTTAGCCAAAAACATTCAGTACTTC.

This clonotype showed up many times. CDR3 nucleotide sequence: TGTGCCAGCAGCTTGAGGGGGAAGCGCGATGAGCAGTTCTTC. Translation gives CASSLRGKRDEQFF. The V and J genes are TRBV7-9 and TRBJ2-1, with D possibly TRBD1 on 6 matching bases. This CDR3 is built from 14 residues. V lost 3 bases and J 8 bases, leaving 14 bases between the germline ends. Germline assignment: CDR1 SEHNR and CDR2 FQNEAQ (reference sequence).

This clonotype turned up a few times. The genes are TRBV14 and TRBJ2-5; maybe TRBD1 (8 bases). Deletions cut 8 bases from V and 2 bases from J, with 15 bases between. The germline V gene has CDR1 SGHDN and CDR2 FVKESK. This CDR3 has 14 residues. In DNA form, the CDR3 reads TGTGCCAGCGGAAAGCGGGACAGGCAAGAGACCCAGTACTTC. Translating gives CASGKRDRQETQYF.

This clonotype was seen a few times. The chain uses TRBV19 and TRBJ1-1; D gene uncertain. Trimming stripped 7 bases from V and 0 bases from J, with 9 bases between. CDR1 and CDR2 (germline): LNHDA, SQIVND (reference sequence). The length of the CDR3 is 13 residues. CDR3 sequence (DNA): TGTGCCAGTAACCCAAACATGAACACTGAAGCTTTCTTT. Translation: CASNPNMNTEAFF. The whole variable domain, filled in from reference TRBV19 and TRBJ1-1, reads DGGITQSPKYLFRKEGQNVTLSCEQNLNHDAMYWYRQDPGQGLRLIYYSQIVNDFQKGDIAEGYSVSREKKESFPLTVTSAQKNPTAFYLCASNPNMNTEAFFGQGTRLTVV.

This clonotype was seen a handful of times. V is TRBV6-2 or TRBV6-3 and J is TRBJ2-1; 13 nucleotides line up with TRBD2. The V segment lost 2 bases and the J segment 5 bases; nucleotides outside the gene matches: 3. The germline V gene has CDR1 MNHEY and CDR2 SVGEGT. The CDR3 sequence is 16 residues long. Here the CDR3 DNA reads TGTGCCAGCAGTTACACTAGCGGGGGGGCTAACAATGAGCAGTTCTTC. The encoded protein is CASSYTSGGANNEQFF.

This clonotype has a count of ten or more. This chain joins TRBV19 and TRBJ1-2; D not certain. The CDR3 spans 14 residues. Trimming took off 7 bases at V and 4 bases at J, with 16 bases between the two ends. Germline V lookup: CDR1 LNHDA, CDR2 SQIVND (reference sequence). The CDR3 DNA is TGTGCCAGTACCATCCGCGACTACGGCTATGGCTACACCTTC. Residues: CASTIRDYGYGYTF.

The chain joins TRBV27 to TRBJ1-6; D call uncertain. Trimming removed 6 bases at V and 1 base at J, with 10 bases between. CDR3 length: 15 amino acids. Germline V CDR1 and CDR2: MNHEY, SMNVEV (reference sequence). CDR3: CASRKGSSYNSPLHF. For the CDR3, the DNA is TGTGCCAGCAGGAAGGGTTCATCCTATAATTCACCCCTCCACTTT.